This T cell receptor beta chain was identified during a study of cytomegalovirus exposure and HLA in healthy donors. The CDR3 totals 15 residues. Trimming cost V 0 bases and J 0 bases, with 9 bases left between them. Germline values: CDR1 LGHNA, CDR2 YNFKEQ. PCR amplification relied on 60 Vbeta primers (plus 13 Jbeta primers). The table came from immunoSEQ multiplex PCR; TCRdb's copy has only in-frame clones and leaves some out. Here the sample spans about 150,000 clones, 60% to 85% being singletons. This rearrangement joins TRBV4-2 to TRBJ2-7; D gene unclear. The sequenced material came from PBMCs. The sequence was obtained from a woman aged 25-40 years in good health and CMV-seronegative. The CDR3 sequence: CASSQEAQSSYEQYF. The CDR3 DNA reads TGTGCCAGCAGCCAAGAGGCCCAAAGCTCCTACGAGCAGTACTTC.